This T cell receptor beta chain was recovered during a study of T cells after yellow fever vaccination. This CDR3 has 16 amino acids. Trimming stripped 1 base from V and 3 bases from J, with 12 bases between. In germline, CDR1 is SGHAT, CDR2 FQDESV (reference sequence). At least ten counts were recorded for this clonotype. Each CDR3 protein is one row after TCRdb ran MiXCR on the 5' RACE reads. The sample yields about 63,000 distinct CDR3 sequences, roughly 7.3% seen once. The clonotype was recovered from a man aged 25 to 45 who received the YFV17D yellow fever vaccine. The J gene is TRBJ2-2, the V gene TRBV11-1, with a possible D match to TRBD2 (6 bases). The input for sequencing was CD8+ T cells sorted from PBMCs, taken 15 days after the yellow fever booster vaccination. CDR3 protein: CASSLVGSGYTGELFF. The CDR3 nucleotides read TGTGCCAGCAGCTTAGTGGGGAGCGGGTACACCGGGGAGCTGTTTTTT.